This T cell receptor (beta chain) was captured in a study of blood T cell repertoires in COVID-19 (dated by TCRdb to about 2020). Study-wide context: Collaborator samples came from the United States, Italy and Spain and covered acute and convalescent phases of COVID-19. Deeply sampled blood TCRbeta repertoires from subjects exposed to, actively infected with, or recovered from COVID-19 were included in the dataset. The repertoires were released in a freely available public database meant as a resource for research on the immune response to SARS-CoV-2. Nearly every sample came with metadata listing a de-identified subject ID, COVID-19 status, age in years and sex. Where available, HLA class I and class II types were obtained from metadata supplied by the sample provider rather than from assay-based typing. The prospective study material was composed of cDNA or gDNA derived from T cells, B-cell-depleted T cells, or PBMCs. Samples came from the ongoing ImmuneRACE study (first 160 participants) plus 1,254 subjects from 6 global collaborators. On the study overall, not on this receptor specifically: The quantity of clinical and demographic metadata differed by source and by participant and was supplied without curation.

Whole blood was collected in K2EDTA tubes by collaborating institutions according to the institutions' own protocols. Collaborator samples were shipped for TCRbeta analysis as frozen whole blood, isolated PBMCs, or DNA extracted from either sample type. TCRbeta CDR3 regions were amplified from genomic DNA by means of the immunoSEQ Assay, a bias-controlled multiplex PCR. As for the original processing: The number of nucleated cells in each sample was estimated from the amplification of reference gene primers within the assay. Sequence reads were collapsed and filtered to measure the absolute abundance of every unique TCRbeta CDR3 rearrangement. For each sample, productive Simpson clonality was calculated as the square root of Simpson's diversity index across productive rearrangements. TCRdb provides this immuneACCESS table in a form limited to in-frame rearrangements. Some clones are lacking; in checked studies, under half of them reflect an unresolved V gene, and why the rest are absent is not known. The V and J calls and clone size are taken from that table; D and trimming were inferred from the DNA. The sample table contains 360,000 or so clones; only one count was recorded for almost 90% of them. 6.5% of the sample goes to the ten largest clones.

The germline V gene yields KGHSH for CDR1 and LQKENI for CDR2. From its cysteine to its phenylalanine, the CDR3 spans 15 amino acids. Of the read, only the CDR3 DNA is kept; its 45 bases are in frame from base 1. At the junction V is shortened by 5 bases and J by 5 bases, with 18 bases in between. This clone occurred once. Its specific antigen is unknown. Base qualities are not recorded, but no much larger clone differs from it by a single base. This TCR was sampled from a man in his late teens or twenties with active or convalescent COVID-19. Here the chain combines TRBV18 and TRBJ2-5; perhaps TRBD1 is the D gene, with 5 bases matching. The specimen sequenced was peripheral blood. CDR3 sequence: CASSTRAGRTETQYF. The DNA sequence is given as TGTGCCAGCTCAACACGAGCAGGGCGGACGGAGACCCAGTACTTC. When the CDR3 is completed using the reference TRBV18 and TRBJ2-5 genes on either side, the full variable domain is NAGVMQNPRHLVRRRGQEARLRCSPMKGHSHVYWYRQLPEEGLKFMVYLQKENIIDESGMPKERFSAEFPKEGPSILRIQQVVRGDSAAYFCASSTRAGRTETQYFGPGTRLLVL.